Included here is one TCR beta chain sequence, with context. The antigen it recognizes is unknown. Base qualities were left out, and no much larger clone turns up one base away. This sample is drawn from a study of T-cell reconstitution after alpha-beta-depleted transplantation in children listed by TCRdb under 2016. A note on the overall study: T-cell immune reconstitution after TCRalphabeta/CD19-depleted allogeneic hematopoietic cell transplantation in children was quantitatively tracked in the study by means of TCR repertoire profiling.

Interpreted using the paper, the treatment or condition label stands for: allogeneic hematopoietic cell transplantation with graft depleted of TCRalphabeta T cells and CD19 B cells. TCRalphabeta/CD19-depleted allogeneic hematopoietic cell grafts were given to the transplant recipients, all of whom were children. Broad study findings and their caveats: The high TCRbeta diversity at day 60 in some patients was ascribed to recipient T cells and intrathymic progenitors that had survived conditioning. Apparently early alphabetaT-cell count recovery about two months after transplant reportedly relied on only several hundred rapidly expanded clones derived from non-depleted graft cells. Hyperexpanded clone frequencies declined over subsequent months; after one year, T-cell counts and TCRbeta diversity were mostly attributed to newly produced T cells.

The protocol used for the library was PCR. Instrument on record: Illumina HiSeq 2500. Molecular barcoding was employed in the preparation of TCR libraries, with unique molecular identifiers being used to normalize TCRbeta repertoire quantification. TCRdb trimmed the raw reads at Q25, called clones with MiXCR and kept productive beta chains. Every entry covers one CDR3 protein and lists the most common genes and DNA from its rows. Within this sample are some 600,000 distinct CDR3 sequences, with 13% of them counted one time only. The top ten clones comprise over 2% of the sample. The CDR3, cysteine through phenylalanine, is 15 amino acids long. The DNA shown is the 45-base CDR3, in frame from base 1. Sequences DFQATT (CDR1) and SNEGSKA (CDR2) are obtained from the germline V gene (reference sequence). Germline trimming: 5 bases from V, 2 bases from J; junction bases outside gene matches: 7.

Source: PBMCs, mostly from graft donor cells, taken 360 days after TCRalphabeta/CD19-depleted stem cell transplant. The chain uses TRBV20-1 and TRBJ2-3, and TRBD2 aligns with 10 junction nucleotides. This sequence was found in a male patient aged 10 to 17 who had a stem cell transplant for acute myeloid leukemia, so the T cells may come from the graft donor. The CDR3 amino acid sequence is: CSARVAGGITDTQYF. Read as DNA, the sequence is TGCAGTGCTCGGGTAGCGGGAGGCATCACAGATACGCAGTATTTT.